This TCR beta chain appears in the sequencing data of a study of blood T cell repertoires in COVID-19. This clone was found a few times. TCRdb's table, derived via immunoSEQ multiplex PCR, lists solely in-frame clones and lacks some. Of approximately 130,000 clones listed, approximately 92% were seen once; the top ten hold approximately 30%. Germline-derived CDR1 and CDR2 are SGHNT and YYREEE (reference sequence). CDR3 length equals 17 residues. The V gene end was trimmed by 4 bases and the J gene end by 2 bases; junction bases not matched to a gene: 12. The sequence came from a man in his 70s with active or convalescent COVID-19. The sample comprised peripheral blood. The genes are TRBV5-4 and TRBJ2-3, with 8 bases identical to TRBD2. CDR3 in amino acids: CASSTPETSANTDTQYF. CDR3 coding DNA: TGTGCCAGCAGCACTCCCGAGACTAGCGCCAACACAGATACGCAGTATTTT.